Below, 10 T cell receptor beta chains from the same sample are listed, as sequenced in a study of shared clonotypes between healthy human individuals (dated by TCRdb to the early 2020s). Libraries were built with the immunoSEQ multiplex PCR assay. This is the immuneACCESS table as TCRdb keeps it, with only in-frame sequences that have V and J called. A part of the clones is gone; compared with another copy, unresolved V genes explain less than half, and the rest is unexplained. This sample is represented by approximately 640,000 clones; less than 95% of them were singletons. The top ten constitute 30% to 35% of the sample. Source material: memory CD8+ T cells from PBMCs. This sample's cell subset or site label indicates: CD45RO+ cells pooled with CCR7-negative TemRA cells. The source is a man younger than 35 in good health. Some clones in this sample may be carry-over from other donors' samples.

The chain links TRBV28 to TRBJ2-2; D may be TRBD1 (6 bases). This CDR3 is built from 19 residues. From germline, CDR1 is MDHEN and CDR2 SYDVKM. Trimming removed 2 bases at V and 4 bases at J, with 23 bases between. This CDR3 reads CASSLPPPPGDALTGELFF. The CDR3, as DNA: TGTGCCAGCAGTTTACCACCCCCGCCAGGGGACGCCCTCACCGGGGAGCTGTTTTTT.

This clone is a singleton in its sample. The V call is TRBV7-9, the J call TRBJ2-2, with D perhaps matching TRBD2 (6 bases). The V end was cut by 11 bases, the J end by 6 bases, with 13 bases between. The CDR3 spans 12 residues. The V gene's germline CDR1 is SEHNR and CDR2 FQNEAQ (reference sequence). The CDR3 loop reads CAPTGRSGELFF. CDR3 nucleotide sequence: TGTGCCCCCACGGGGAGGTCCGGGGAGCTGTTTTTT.

The chain employs TRBV9 and TRBJ2-1, with D possibly TRBD2 on 5 matching bases. CDR1 is SGDLS and CDR2 is YYNGEE in the germline V gene. The CDR3 has 13 residues. The V end was cut by 4 bases, the J end by 5 bases, with 10 bases between. The CDR3 spells CASSLGVHNEQFF. In DNA, the CDR3 is TGTGCCAGCAGCCTGGGAGTCCACAATGAGCAGTTCTTC.

Notes on this clone: Other DNA sequences in this sample translate to the same CDR3. The chain has TRBV29-1 and TRBJ2-1; D call uncertain. Trimming pared 2 bases from V and 4 bases from J, leaving 6 bases between. Germline CDR1 is SQVTM and CDR2 is ANQGSEA. This CDR3 region has 12 residues. The CDR3 reads CSVERRYNEQFF. Here the CDR3 DNA reads TGCAGCGTTGAACGGCGGTACAATGAGCAGTTCTTC.

This sequence joins TRBV27 and TRBJ2-3; 10 bases line up with TRBD2. With 4 bases clipped from V and 5 bases from J, the junction kept 9 bases outside the gene matches. The germline gives CDR1 MNHEY, CDR2 SMNVEV (reference sequence). The CDR3 contains 16 residues. The CDR3 reads CASSYILAGARDTQYF. In DNA, the CDR3 is TGTGCCAGCAGTTATATCCTAGCGGGAGCTCGAGATACGCAGTATTTT.

CDR3 residues: CASSLGPQDYRVGETQYF. Written as DNA, the CDR3 is TGTGCCAGCAGCTTAGGGCCCCAGGATTATCGCGTAGGGGAGACCCAGTACTTC. The chain carries TRBV7-9 and TRBJ2-5; no clear D gene. The germline V and J ends were trimmed by 1 base and 5 bases, with 23 bases remaining between them. The CDR3 is made up of 18 amino acids. The germline V gene has CDR1 SEHNR and CDR2 FQNEAQ (reference sequence).

This chain joins TRBV6-1 and TRBJ2-7; 10 bases align to TRBD1. The CDR3 is 13 residues long. In germline, CDR1 is MNHNS, CDR2 SASEGT. The V and J ends lost 8 bases and 0 bases, in that order; junction bases with no gene match: 1. CDR3 nucleotides: TGTGCCAGCGGACAGGGGGGCTCCTACGAGCAGTACTTC. It is translated as CASGQGGSYEQYF.

This rearrangement joins TRBV27 to TRBJ1-2; 8 bases match TRBD1. V lost 2 bases and J lost 8; bases outside the gene matches: 16. The CDR3 contains 17 residues. Germline CDR1 reads MNHEY; CDR2 reads SMNVEV (reference sequence). CDR3 residues: CASSLGVGTGVRGGYTF. The CDR3 DNA follows: TGTGCCAGCAGTTTAGGGGTAGGGACAGGCGTCCGGGGAGGCTACACCTTC.

This chain connects TRBV19 to TRBJ1-1, with D uncertain. The CDR3 consists of 14 residues. Germline assignment: CDR1 LNHDA and CDR2 SQIVND (reference sequence). Trimming removed 7 bases from V and 5 bases from J, with 17 bases in between. As DNA, the CDR3 is TGTGCCAGTATCCCCACCGTTGGGCGAACTGAAGCTTTCTTT. Translation gives CASIPTVGRTEAFF.

The chain employs TRBV27 and TRBJ2-2, with TRBD1 identical over 7 bases. The germline V gene has CDR1 MNHEY and CDR2 SMNVEV (reference sequence). This CDR3 spans 14 amino acids. V lost 7 bases and J lost 7; bases outside the gene matches: 9. CDR3 sequence: CASTNRRGIGELFF. The CDR3, as DNA: TGTGCCAGCACGAACCGCAGGGGGATCGGGGAGCTGTTTTTT.